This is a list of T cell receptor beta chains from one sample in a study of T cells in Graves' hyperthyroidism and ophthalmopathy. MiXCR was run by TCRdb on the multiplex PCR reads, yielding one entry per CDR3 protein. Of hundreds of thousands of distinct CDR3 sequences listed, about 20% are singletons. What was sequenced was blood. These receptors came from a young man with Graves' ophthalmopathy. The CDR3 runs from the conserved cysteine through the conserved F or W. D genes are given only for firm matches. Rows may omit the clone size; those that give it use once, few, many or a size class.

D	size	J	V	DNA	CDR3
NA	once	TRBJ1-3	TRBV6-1	TGTGCCAGCAGTCTAAACCCCAGGGTAATAGGAAACACCATATATTTT	CASSLNPRVIGNTIYF
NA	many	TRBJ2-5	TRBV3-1	TGTGCCAGCAGCCCCATCCCGGGCAGCCCGGGAGAAGAGACCCAGTACTTC	CASSPIPGSPGEETQYF
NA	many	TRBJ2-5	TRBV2	TGTGCCAGCAGTGAACGGGAGTCAGAGACCCAGTACTTC	CASSERESETQYF
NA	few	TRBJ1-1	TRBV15	TGTGCCACCAGCAACTCTGGGTCGAACACTGAAGCTTTCTTT	CATSNSGSNTEAFF
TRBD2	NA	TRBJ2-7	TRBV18	TGTGCCAGCTCCCCCGGACTAGCGGTAGAAGACGAGCAGTACTTC	CASSPGLAVEDEQYF
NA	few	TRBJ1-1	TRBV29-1	TGCAGCGCACAGAACACTGAAGCTTTCTTT	CSAQNTEAFF
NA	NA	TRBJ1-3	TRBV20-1	TGCAGTGCTAGAGATTCTGGTAGCTCTGGAAACACCATATATTTT	CSARDSGSSGNTIYF
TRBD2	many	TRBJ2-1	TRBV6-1	TGTGCCAGCAGTGAAGCGCCGGGGACTAGCGGGAGGCAGGAGCAGTTCTTC	CASSEAPGTSGRQEQFF
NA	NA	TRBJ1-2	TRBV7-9	TGTGCCAGCACCTCCGGGGTGATACAGCATGGCTACACCTTC	CASTSGVIQHGYTF
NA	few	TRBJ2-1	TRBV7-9	TGTGCCAGCAGCTTATACAGCCCCCACTCCTACAATGAGCAGTTCTTC	CASSLYSPHSYNEQFF
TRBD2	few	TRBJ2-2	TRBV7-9	TGTGCCAGCAGCTTGGGTAGCGGGACGAACACCGGGGAGCTGTTTTTT	CASSLGSGTNTGELFF
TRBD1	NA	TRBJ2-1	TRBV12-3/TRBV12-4	TGTGCCAGCAGGAAACAGGGGGGCGGTGAGCAGTTCTTC	CASRKQGGGEQFF
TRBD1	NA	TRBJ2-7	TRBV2	TGTGCCAGCAGTAACCGGGACAGCTTCTACGAGCAGTACTTC	CASSNRDSFYEQYF
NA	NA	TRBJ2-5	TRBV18	TGTGCCGCTCGGGCAGGGGCGGCGGAGACCCAGTACTTC	CAARAGAAETQYF
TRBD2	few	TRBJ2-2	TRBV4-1	TGCGCCAGCAGCCAATCTAGCGGGAGTAACGGGGAGCTGTTTTTT	CASSQSSGSNGELFF
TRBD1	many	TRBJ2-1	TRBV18	TGTGCCAGCTCCACCAGGACAGGCTACAATGAGCAGTTCTTC	CASSTRTGYNEQFF